This T cell receptor beta chain comes out of a study of blood T cell repertoires in COVID-19. The V and J ends lost 8 bases and 8 bases respectively, with 13 bases between them. Per the germline V gene, CDR1 is LGHDT and CDR2 is YNNKEL (reference sequence). This CDR3 has 12 residues. In the source study's methods: Amplifying reference gene primers gave estimates of nucleated cell counts. Repertoires were generated with immunoSEQ multiplex PCR, while TCRdb's copy carries only in-frame clones and drops some. The DNA gave D and trimming, while V, J and clone size come from that table. The sample records about 120,000 clones, approximately 81% being singletons.

Sample: peripheral blood. This TCR was recovered from a man between 60 and 75 years old with acute or convalescent COVID-19. The chain joins TRBV3-1 (or the pseudogene TRBV3-2) to TRBJ2-1, with D possibly being TRBD2 (5 bases). The CDR3 loop reads CASGRPGDEQFF. As DNA, the CDR3 is TGTGCCAGCGGACGCCCCGGGGATGAGCAGTTCTTC.